This TCR beta chain was identified during a study of chemoradiotherapy in HPV16-positive cancers. Trimming shortened V by 0 bases and J by 5 bases, and 13 bases separated the two germline ends. Per germline, CDR1 MNHEY and CDR2 SVGAGI. CDR3 length: 16 amino acids. This table comes from immunoSEQ multiplex PCR, and its TCRdb copy is limited to in-frame clones, with some not included. Among about 24,000 clones, less than 95% were seen once, and the ten largest hold roughly 2.5%. The TCR sequence derives from a human donor with HPV-associated anogenital cancer. Sample acquisition took place from a patient who underwent chemoradiotherapy. The chain employs TRBV6-5 and TRBJ2-2; possibly TRBD2 for D (5 bases). Here the CDR3 reads CASSYSGLLGTGELFF. The DNA of the CDR3 is TGTGCCAGCAGTTACTCCGGACTCCTCGGGACCGGGGAGCTGTTTTTT.